Below, one TCR beta chain is given with its context. Germline is not matched at one junction end, which may reflect a read error. Data came from immunoSEQ multiplex PCR; TCRdb stores just in-frame clones and leaves some out. Among approximately 200,000 clones listed, 94% were seen once. The entry originates in a study of blood T cell repertoires in COVID-19. Seattle participants joined during active infection and were tracked over time. CDR3 length equals 13 residues. Germline assignment: CDR1 MGHRA and CDR2 YSYEKL. The sequencing sample was made of peripheral blood. J is TRBJ2-1 and V is TRBV4-1; TRBD2 agrees at 12 bases. The clonotype comes from a man aged 25 to 40 with COVID-19, enrolled during active disease. CDR3 sequence: CASSQETSGGVLF. The CDR3 DNA reads as TGCGCCAGCAGCCAGGAGACTAGCGGGGGTGTGCTCTTC.